This T cell receptor (beta chain) appears in the sequencing data of a study of cytomegalovirus exposure and HLA in healthy donors. Profiling relied on immunoSEQ multiplex PCR, and the TCRdb table lists in-frame clones only, not all of them. The sample includes about 120,000 clones, 89% of them seen just once. Overall study findings and caveats: In the roughly 120 validation repertoires, approximately 93% of cluster scores exceeded 0, per a later analysis.

Points on this clone: Antigen unknown.

V was clipped by 3 bases and J by 6 bases, with 4 bases between them. From germline, CDR1 is MNHEY and CDR2 SVGAGI. The CDR3 extends over 11 amino acids. The chain recombines TRBV6-5 with TRBJ2-3; no definite D call. The clonotype was recovered from a woman aged 18-29 years in good health and CMV-seronegative. The sequenced sample consisted of PBMCs. The CDR3 region has the DNA TGTGCCAGCAGTTATATTGATACGCAGTATTTT. Translated: CASSYIDTQYF.